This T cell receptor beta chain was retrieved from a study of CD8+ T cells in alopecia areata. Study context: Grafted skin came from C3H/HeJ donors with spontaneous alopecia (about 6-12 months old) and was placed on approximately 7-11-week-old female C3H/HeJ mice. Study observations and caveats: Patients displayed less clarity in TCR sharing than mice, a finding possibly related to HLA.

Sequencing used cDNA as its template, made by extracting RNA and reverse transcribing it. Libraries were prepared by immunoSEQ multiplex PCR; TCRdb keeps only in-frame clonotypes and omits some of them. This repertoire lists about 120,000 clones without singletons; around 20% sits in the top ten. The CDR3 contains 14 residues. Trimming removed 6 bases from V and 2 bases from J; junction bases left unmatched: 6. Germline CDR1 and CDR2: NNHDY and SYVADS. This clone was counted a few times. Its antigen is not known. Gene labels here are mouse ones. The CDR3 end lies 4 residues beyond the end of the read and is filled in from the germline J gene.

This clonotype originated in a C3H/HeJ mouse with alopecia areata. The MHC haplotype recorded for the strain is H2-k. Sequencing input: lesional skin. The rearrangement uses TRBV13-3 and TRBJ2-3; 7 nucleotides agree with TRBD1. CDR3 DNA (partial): TGTGCCAGCAAGTCAGGGGGTGATGCAGAA. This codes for CASKSGGDAE. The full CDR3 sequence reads CASKSGGDAETLYF.